These T cell receptor beta chains were read from a single sample in a study of early T cells in non-severe SARS-CoV-2 infection. TCRdb used MiXCR to reprocess the 5' RACE reads, holding one entry per CDR3 protein. The sample has 85,000 to 100,000 distinct CDR3 sequences, approximately 11% seen once. The specimen was whole blood. The source of these receptors is an adult who was a healthcare worker with PCR-confirmed SARS-CoV-2 infection or an uninfected control (not recorded which). Both conserved end residues are trimmed from each CDR3. Each record gives: V gene, CDR3 protein.

V gene: TRBV7-2
CDR3 protein: ATTGQHNSPLH

V gene: TRBV2
CDR3 protein: ASSPLDRRDYGYT

V gene: TRBV30
CDR3 protein: ACLTWKETQY

V gene: TRBV27
CDR3 protein: ASSVSGGSYGEQF

V gene: TRBV3-1
CDR3 protein: ASSQEFGGRGGYT

V gene: TRBV5-1
CDR3 protein: ASSLGQGTTGELF

V gene: TRBV4-1
CDR3 protein: ASSRGVNQPQH

V gene: TRBV20-1
CDR3 protein: SARAHRDNYNEQF

V gene: TRBV5-1
CDR3 protein: ASSSRQGALDTQY

V gene: TRBV11-2
CDR3 protein: ASSSRQGGNYGYT

V gene: TRBV2
CDR3 protein: ASSEGTAYEQY

V gene: TRBV28
CDR3 protein: ASRLPGAWGNEQF

V gene: TRBV5-1
CDR3 protein: ASSPIRQFQETQY

V gene: TRBV6-5
CDR3 protein: ASGRDYGYT

V gene: TRBV7-8
CDR3 protein: ASTYLDRAVETQY

V gene: TRBV20-1
CDR3 protein: SARPNTDTQY

V gene: TRBV4-1
CDR3 protein: ASSQDYSGGYDTQY

V gene: TRBV18
CDR3 protein: ASSPPEQGAYEQY

V gene: TRBV27
CDR3 protein: ASSPRGQESTDTQY

V gene: TRBV20-1
CDR3 protein: SAQRGRYNEQF

V gene: TRBV7-3
CDR3 protein: ASSSRTGFSGANVLT

V gene: TRBV7-9
CDR3 protein: ASSSRLAGGPNDIGELF

V gene: TRBV6-1
CDR3 protein: ASSEARAGTEAF

V gene: TRBV20-1
CDR3 protein: SARDQLSGYT

V gene: TRBV28
CDR3 protein: ASRPRGAGNYNEQF

V gene: TRBV19
CDR3 protein: ALWTGCSYEQY

V gene: TRBV6-1
CDR3 protein: ATVAGTVSYEQY

V gene: TRBV6-4
CDR3 protein: ASSDSWGTEAF

V gene: TRBV3-1
CDR3 protein: ASSHGQHSHEQY

V gene: TRBV27
CDR3 protein: ASSLREGTYEQY

V gene: TRBV10-3
CDR3 protein: AISSSYEQY

V gene: TRBV7-9
CDR3 protein: ASSLAAGPHTIY

V gene: TRBV6-6
CDR3 protein: ASRPSAGDSYNEQF

V gene: TRBV9
CDR3 protein: ASSVEASGRGAEQY

V gene: TRBV5-1
CDR3 protein: ASSLAPDRGYEQY

V gene: TRBV6-6
CDR3 protein: ASIPWGLAGVADTQY

V gene: TRBV4-1
CDR3 protein: ASSQEPVNTGELF

V gene: TRBV29-1
CDR3 protein: SVSSLSGNTIY

V gene: TRBV20-1
CDR3 protein: SAPDRGGEKLF

V gene: TRBV7-9
CDR3 protein: ASSPGTGGVLAYEQY

V gene: TRBV6-1
CDR3 protein: ASSEGRKNQPQH

V gene: TRBV14
CDR3 protein: ASSPRQGAYEQY